The rows below give T cell receptor beta chains drawn from one sample of a study of T-cell reconstitution after alpha-beta-depleted transplantation in children. TCRdb itself ran the PCR reads through MiXCR, one entry per CDR3 protein. The sample records 90,000 to 130,000 distinct CDR3 sequences, 6.4% being singletons. The material was PBMCs, mostly from graft donor cells, obtained 360 days after TCRalphabeta/CD19-depleted stem cell transplant. The receptors come from a male patient aged 2 to 9 who had a stem cell transplant for acute lymphoblastic leukemia, so the T cells may come from the graft donor. Each CDR3 is given with its conserved first and last residue.

V gene	CDR3 length	J gene	CDR3 protein
TRBV25-1	14	TRBJ2-3	CATELAGRTDTQYF
TRBV20-1	13	TRBJ2-5	CSARPRGDETQYF
TRBV29-1	15	TRBJ1-1	CSVGGNGQGNTEAFF
TRBV7-9	13	TRBJ2-7	CASRPRSSYEQYF
TRBV27	15	TRBJ2-3	CASSSTGGWTDTQYF
TRBV13	17	TRBJ2-7	CASSSTSGRPSPYEQYF
TRBV10-3	14	TRBJ2-7	CAISGVLAPYEQYF
TRBV7-6	14	TRBJ2-3	CASSLIRPLNTQYF
TRBV4-3	14	TRBJ2-2	CASSPYRTAGELFF
TRBV19	14	TRBJ1-2	CASSFASLNYGYTF
TRBV11-2	16	TRBJ2-1	CASSSLGAGGPNEQFF
TRBV7-9	14	TRBJ2-3	CASSPGQGSDTQYF
TRBV4-1	15	TRBJ2-1	CASSQDIGGVNEQFF
TRBV27	13	TRBJ2-1	CATGGGDYNEQFF
TRBV7-9	12	TRBJ2-1	CASSPQGNEQFF
TRBV10-3	12	TRBJ2-7	CAISLDSYEQYF
TRBV4-1	15	TRBJ2-7	CASSQDRDWAYEQYF
TRBV5-6	17	TRBJ2-1	CASSPFGGRSSYNEQFF
TRBV10-2	11	TRBJ2-1	CASQINNEQFF
TRBV13	15	TRBJ2-7	CASSYRDSSSYEQYF
TRBV28	12	TRBJ2-1	CASSYGRNEQFF
TRBV11-3	14	TRBJ2-2	CASSGTSAAGELFF
TRBV25-1	13	TRBJ1-6	CASRAGQYSPLHF
TRBV29-1	14	TRBJ2-1	CSVLGLADYNEQFF
TRBV20-1	15	TRBJ2-7	CSARGFREVAYEQYF
TRBV6-2/TRBV6-3	13	TRBJ2-7	CASSGATPYEQYF
TRBV9	15	TRBJ2-7	CASSPRDSYSYEQYF
TRBV29-1	14	TRBJ1-2	CSVVRDGKDYGYTF
TRBV3-1	15	TRBJ2-4	CATLEGALAKNIQYF
TRBV7-8	14	TRBJ2-1	CASSLGGLANEQFF
TRBV4-3	17	TRBJ2-7	CASSQELPVGGPYEQYF
TRBV10-3	12	TRBJ1-2	CAISRQGNGYTF
TRBV11-2	16	TRBJ1-6	CASSFQQNSYNSPLHF
TRBV11-2	13	TRBJ2-5	CASSLKGLGTQYF
TRBV3-1	15	TRBJ2-7	CASSRWGQGAYEQYF
TRBV4-3	14	TRBJ2-1	CASSARIAVNEQFF
TRBV9	15	TRBJ2-1	CASSVEGGVHNEQFF
TRBV24-1	13	TRBJ2-1	CATSVEKGDEQFF
TRBV6-5	15	TRBJ2-2	CASSYSGGGTGELFF
TRBV20-1	14	TRBJ2-7	CSASLEQGAYEQYF
TRBV7-9	12	TRBJ2-7	CASSLIGVEQYF
TRBV20-1	12	TRBJ1-2	CSATGGGYGYTF
TRBV27	13	TRBJ1-5	CASSFQTGQPQHF
TRBV7-2	14	TRBJ2-4	CASSLTGPGDIQYF
TRBV20-1	13	TRBJ1-2	CSAGGQGANGYTF
TRBV11-2	19	TRBJ2-7	CASSLSPRGLAGVSNEQYF
TRBV4-3	11	TRBJ2-7	CASSQGKGQYF
TRBV12-3/TRBV12-4	13	TRBJ1-1	CASRGDRGAEAFF
TRBV28	16	TRBJ2-7	CASSLVTGTGDPEQYF
TRBV5-4	18	TRBJ2-1	CASSLGFSGVSSYNEQFF
TRBV28	14	TRBJ1-2	CASSFPATVYGYTF
TRBV27	14	TRBJ1-5	CASHPQGSNQPQHF
TRBV5-1	16	TRBJ2-5	CASSLGYGQNQETQYF
TRBV2	10	TRBJ2-7	CASSGLEQYF